This TCR beta chain was recorded in a study of naive and memory T cell subsets. An equimolar mix of two oligonucleotides served as the beta constant-region primer for TRBC1 and TRBC2. Nested alpha and beta constant-region primers with the SP2 primer drove four PCR rounds on ligated cDNA. TCRdb reprocessed the UMI-ligation and nested PCR reads with MiXCR, giving one entry per CDR3 protein. In the table there are tens of thousands of distinct CDR3 sequences, approximately 8.8% of which are singletons. With regard to this clonotype: The target antigen is unknown.

After CD4 positive bead selection, the CD4-negative fraction gave CD8 T cells. Overall study results and limits: Over 95% of naive TCR sequences appeared only once after error correction, unlike memory subsets. TCR abundance followed a power law differing between naive and memory subsets. A clonotype means one alpha or beta sequence, not an alpha/beta pair.

The sample consisted of central memory CD8+ T cells from blood. This receptor was taken from a human donor in good health.

The chain's CDR3 is CASNPGVGEQFF. DNA of the CDR3: TGTGCCAGCAATCCCGGAGTTGGTGAGCAGTTCTTC. The chain links TRBV28 to TRBJ2-1; no definite D call. The ends were cut back, 7 bases at V and 9 bases at J, with 13 bases in the middle. Per germline, CDR1 MDHEN and CDR2 SYDVKM. This CDR3 is built from 12 residues.